A single sample is the source of the 30 T cell receptor beta chains below, sequenced in a study of PD-L1 blockade in urothelial cancer. Only in-frame clones appear in the TCRdb table, and some are missing; sequencing was by immunoSEQ multiplex PCR. The table records roughly 90,000 clones, 90% of them present only once. Source: PBMCs, taken around atezolizumab (anti-PD-L1) treatment. Source of these receptors: a man aged 60-69 years with urothelial cancer.

The chain links TRBV7-3 to TRBJ1-5, with 7 bases matching TRBD1. Germline V gene lookup returns CDR1 SGHTA and CDR2 FQGTGA. J gave up 2 bases and V 3 bases, and 4 bases lay outside the gene matches. CDR3 size: 15 residues. The CDR3 nucleotides read TGTGCCAGCAGCTTGACAGGGACGGGCAATCAGCCCCAGCATTTT. Translation: CASSLTGTGNQPQHF.

This chain uses TRBV6-5 with TRBJ1-5; D is uncertain. The CDR3 has 13 amino acids. Germline V gene lookup returns CDR1 MNHEY and CDR2 SVGAGI. With 0 bases removed from V and 6 bases from J, the gap between germline ends came to 6 bases. CDR3 bases: TGTGCCAGCAGTTACTCTGAGGGTCAGCCCCAGCATTTT. Its translation is CASSYSEGQPQHF.

The chain has TRBV7-2 and TRBJ2-5, with TRBD2 identical over 11 bases. The CDR3 contains 16 residues. Germline CDR1 reads SGHTA; CDR2 reads FQGNSA. The trim removed 5 bases at V and 7 bases at J, leaving 12 bases unmatched. The CDR3 DNA is TGTGCCAGCAGCCCGAGTGGGGTAGCGGGAGGGGTGACCCAGTACTTC. Its protein product is CASSPSGVAGGVTQYF.

The chain carries TRBV9 and TRBJ1-5, with D unclear. The CDR3 length is 17 residues. Germline-derived CDR1 and CDR2 are SGDLS and YYNGEE. Trimming shortened V by 0 bases and J by 6 bases, and 19 bases separated the two germline ends. This chain's CDR3 is CASSVAPAVKNGQPQHF. The CDR3 DNA is TGTGCCAGCAGCGTAGCCCCGGCGGTGAAGAATGGTCAGCCCCAGCATTTT.

The chain employs TRBV4-1 and TRBJ2-5, with 8 bases identical to TRBD2. Germline assignment: CDR1 MGHRA and CDR2 YSYEKL. The trim removed 0 bases at V and 0 bases at J, leaving 9 bases unmatched. CDR3 size: 18 residues. The CDR3 is CASSQDTSGGGHQETQYF. CDR3 nucleotide sequence: TGCGCCAGCAGCCAAGATACTTCGGGGGGGGGCCACCAAGAGACCCAGTACTTC.

The J gene is TRBJ2-1, the V gene TRBV14; maybe TRBD1 (6 bases). V shed 4 bases and J shed 2 bases, with 15 bases lying between them. There are 16 residues in the CDR3. Germline loops: CDR1 SGHDN, CDR2 FVKESK. The CDR3 protein is CASSRPGTPPYNEQFF. DNA for the CDR3: TGTGCCAGCAGCCGACCCGGGACACCACCCTACAATGAGCAGTTCTTC.

This chain joins TRBV6-6 and TRBJ2-7; D is ambiguous. Per germline, CDR1 MNHNY and CDR2 SVGAGI (reference sequence). Between the trimmed V and J ends, which lost 2 bases and 3 bases, there was a span of 17 bases. The CDR3 spans 16 residues. This chain's CDR3 is CASSYTSGLLHYEQYF. Written as DNA, the CDR3 is TGTGCCAGCAGTTACACCTCAGGTCTACTCCACTACGAGCAGTACTTC.

V is TRBV29-1 and J is TRBJ2-2; possible D gene TRBD1, 5 bases. The CDR3 has 13 residues. Germline V CDR1 and CDR2: SQVTM, ANQGSEA. Trimming pared 4 bases from V and 7 bases from J, leaving 13 bases between. The CDR3 DNA sequence: TGCAGCGTTGGACAGCTCAGGGACGGGGAGCTGTTTTTT. Translated: CSVGQLRDGELFF.

The CDR3 here is CASSPSSGSSYEQYF. As DNA, the CDR3 is TGCGCCAGCAGCCCCTCTAGCGGGAGCTCCTACGAGCAGTACTTC. V and J are TRBV4-1 and TRBJ2-7; 10 bases agree with TRBD2. Unmatched junction bases numbered 3, after V lost 4 bases and J lost 0 bases. The CDR3 contains 15 residues. Germline V lookup: CDR1 MGHRA, CDR2 YSYEKL.

The V gene is TRBV19, the J gene TRBJ1-4, with no clear D. Germline CDR1 is LNHDA and CDR2 is SQIVND (reference sequence). Between the trimmed V and J ends, which lost 6 bases and 3 bases, there was a span of 8 bases. CDR3 length equals 13 residues. CDR3 coding DNA: TGTGCCAGTAGCCCGTCAGCTAATGAAAAACTGTTTTTT. Translation: CASSPSANEKLFF. Using reference TRBV19 and TRBJ1-4 for the parts outside the CDR3, the full variable domain is DGGITQSPKYLFRKEGQNVTLSCEQNLNHDAMYWYRQDPGQGLRLIYYSQIVNDFQKGDIAEGYSVSREKKESFPLTVTSAQKNPTAFYLCASSPSANEKLFFGSGTQLSVL.

The chain employs TRBV5-4 and TRBJ2-7; 11 nucleotides line up with TRBD2. CDR3 size: 14 residues. Germline lookup yields CDR1 SGHNT and CDR2 YYREEE (reference sequence). V shed 4 bases and J 5 bases; nucleotides not matched to a gene: 5. CDR3 bases: TGTGCCAGCAGCGCTGCGACTAGCGGGGACGAGCAGTACTTC. The encoded protein is CASSAATSGDEQYF.

This clone was counted once. V usage is TRBV5-6 and J usage is TRBJ2-3; a weak D match, TRBD1 (6 bases). The CDR3 is made up of 12 amino acids. Germline V lookup: CDR1 SGHDT, CDR2 YYEEEE. Trimming removed 6 bases at V and 4 bases at J, with 9 bases between. The DNA for the CDR3 is TGTGCCAGCACCCGGACAGCAGATACGCAGTATTTT. Protein: CASTRTADTQYF.

The chain carries TRBV5-1 and TRBJ2-1; 8 positions agree with TRBD2. The CDR3 is 14 amino acids. V trimming: 3 bases; J trimming: 10 bases; junction bases outside the gene matches: 9. The germline V gene has CDR1 SGHRS and CDR2 YFSETQ. CDR3 sequence: CASSSDLSGGEQFF. CDR3 sequence (DNA): TGCGCCAGCAGCTCGGACCTATCGGGGGGGGAGCAGTTCTTC.

The chain has TRBV4-3 and TRBJ2-7; possibly TRBD1 for D (5 bases). The CDR3 length is 15 residues. Germline V gene data show CDR1 as LGHNA and CDR2 as YSLEER. The ends were cut back, 4 bases at V and 2 bases at J, with 15 bases in the middle. Here the CDR3 DNA reads TGCGCCAGCAGCCCTACATGGGGCAGGACCTACGAGCAGTACTTC. The encoded protein is CASSPTWGRTYEQYF.

This clone was seen a handful of times. This chain uses TRBV29-1 with TRBJ2-5, with TRBD1 identical over 7 bases. Per the germline V gene, CDR1 is SQVTM and CDR2 is ANQGSEA. V lost 4 bases and J lost 3; bases outside the gene matches: 8. The CDR3 covers 14 residues. In DNA, the CDR3 is TGCAGCGTTGGGCAGGGGGATGAAAAAGAGACCCAGTACTTC. Its protein is CSVGQGDEKETQYF.

The chain is built from TRBV5-1 and TRBJ2-3; 10 nucleotides match TRBD2. The CDR3 length is 15 residues. Germline V gene lookup returns CDR1 SGHRS and CDR2 YFSETQ. With 4 bases clipped from V and 5 bases from J, the junction kept 7 bases outside the gene matches. CDR3 in amino acids: CASSLSGGEQDTQYF. The DNA for the CDR3 is TGCGCCAGCAGCCTAAGCGGGGGGGAACAAGATACGCAGTATTTT.

The rearrangement joins TRBV27 to TRBJ2-5; possibly TRBD2 for D (5 bases). There are 13 residues in the CDR3. The germline V and J ends were trimmed by 6 bases and 2 bases, with 10 bases remaining between them. Germline V gives CDR1 MNHEY, CDR2 SMNVEV (reference sequence). CDR3 residues: CASRQRSQETQYF. The CDR3 region has the DNA TGTGCCAGCAGGCAGCGGTCTCAAGAGACCCAGTACTTC.

V usage is TRBV30 and J usage is TRBJ1-6; D ambiguous. The CDR3 totals 14 residues. Trimming removed 0 bases at V and 11 bases at J, with 14 bases between. CDR1 is GTSNPN, CDR2 SVGIG, per germline (reference sequence). The CDR3 here is CAWSVSLTAPPLHF. The CDR3 nucleotides read TGTGCCTGGAGTGTATCCCTAACCGCTCCACCCCTCCACTTT.

V and J are TRBV5-1 and TRBJ2-2, with TRBD1 matching 9 bases. The V gene end was trimmed by 4 bases and the J gene end by 4 bases; junction bases not matched to a gene: 11. Germline V lookup: CDR1 SGHRS, CDR2 YFSETQ. This CDR3 contains 17 residues. CDR3 sequence (DNA): TGCGCCAGCAGCCGAATGACAGGGGGATCAGTCACCGGGGAGCTGTTTTTT. This gives the protein CASSRMTGGSVTGELFF.

The chain joins TRBV25-1 to TRBJ1-4, with 12 positions matching TRBD1. The germline V gene encodes CDR1 MGHDK and CDR2 SYGVNS. The junction had 6 bases not matched to a gene; V was cut back by 4 bases and J by 6 bases. The CDR3 runs 16 residues. The CDR3 loop reads CASSGGGTGGYEKLFF. Written as DNA, the CDR3 is TGTGCCAGCAGTGGGGGGGGGACAGGGGGCTATGAAAAACTGTTTTTT.

The chain uses TRBV4-3 and TRBJ2-3, with TRBD2 identical over 7 bases. J lost 0 bases, V lost 0 bases, and 6 bases had no gene match. CDR1 is LGHNA and CDR2 is YSLEER in the germline V gene. The CDR3 is made up of 17 amino acids. The CDR3 is CASSQDPAGDSTDTQYF. CDR3 DNA sequence: TGCGCCAGCAGCCAAGATCCCGCGGGAGATAGCACAGATACGCAGTATTTT.

The V gene is TRBV5-4, the J gene TRBJ1-1; TRBD1 agrees at 10 bases. Per the germline V gene, CDR1 is SGHNT and CDR2 is YYREEE (reference sequence). The CDR3 sequence is 14 residues long. V trimming: 4 bases; J trimming: 4 bases; junction bases outside the gene matches: 4. The CDR3, as DNA: TGTGCCAGCAGCCGGGACAGGGGAGTCACTGAAGCTTTCTTT. Its protein is CASSRDRGVTEAFF.

The rearrangement joins TRBV11-2 to TRBJ2-3; 10 nucleotides line up with TRBD1. This CDR3 comprises 15 residues. V was pared by 5 bases and J by 4 bases, with 6 bases of the junction left unmatched. Per germline, CDR1 SGHAT and CDR2 FQNNGV. The DNA of the CDR3 is TGTGCCAGCAGCCACGGACAGGGGGGCGCAGATACGCAGTATTTT. Translated: CASSHGQGGADTQYF.

This chain joins TRBV19 and TRBJ2-7, with D possibly being TRBD1 (5 bases). This CDR3 comprises 10 residues. From germline, CDR1 is LNHDA and CDR2 SQIVND (reference sequence). Trimming shortened V by 5 bases and J by 7 bases, and 6 bases separated the two germline ends. The CDR3 sequence: CASSWTEQYF. The DNA of the CDR3 is TGTGCCAGTAGTTGGACAGAGCAGTACTTC.

The rearrangement links TRBV4-3 to TRBJ2-4, with 8 bases matching TRBD2. Germline V gene lookup returns CDR1 LGHNA and CDR2 YSLEER. Trimming took 1 base from V and 1 from J; bases not matched to a gene: 3. This CDR3 comprises 16 residues. This chain's CDR3 is CASSQVLAGAKNIQYF. Here the CDR3 DNA reads TGCGCCAGCAGCCAAGTATTAGCGGGGGCCAAAAACATTCAGTACTTC.

The rearrangement uses TRBV6-7 and TRBJ1-5, with 9 nucleotides matching TRBD1. TRBV6-7 is sorted into the ORF group, with uncertain function. The CDR3 is 16 amino acids. Trimming cost V 2 bases and J 8 bases; bases outside gene matches: 10. CDR3 nucleotide sequence: TGTGCCAGCAGTTACCCGGGACAGGGTAGATTGGAGCCCCAGCATTTT. The encoded protein is CASSYPGQGRLEPQHF.

V usage is TRBV7-6 and J usage is TRBJ2-1, with D tentatively TRBD2 (6 bases). V shed 2 bases and J shed 4 bases, with 24 bases lying between them. The CDR3 contains 19 residues. Per germline, CDR1 SGHVS and CDR2 FNYEAQ. The CDR3 DNA reads as TGTGCCAGCAGCTTAACCACAGGATGGACTATTAGTGTATACAATGAGCAGTTCTTC. Its translation is CASSLTTGWTISVYNEQFF.

This clone appeared a single time. V usage is TRBV7-2 and J usage is TRBJ1-6; D gene ambiguous. Trimming shortened V by 3 bases and J by 7 bases, and 13 bases separated the two germline ends. The CDR3 spans 15 residues. The germline CDR1 and CDR2 sequences are SGHTA and FQGNSA. CDR3 sequence reads: CASSFLGRENSPLHF. The DNA for the CDR3 is TGTGCCAGCAGCTTTTTGGGGAGAGAAAATTCACCCCTCCACTTT.

The rearrangement links TRBV5-1 to TRBJ2-2; 7 nucleotides agree with TRBD2. Germline V gene sequence: CDR1 SGHRS, CDR2 YFSETQ. CDR3 length: 17 amino acids. The J segment lost 1 base and the V segment lost 1 base, leaving 7 bases of the junction unmatched. Here the CDR3 DNA reads TGCGCCAGCAGCTTGCCAGCGGGAAGGGAGAACACCGGGGAGCTGTTTTTT. It specifies CASSLPAGRENTGELFF.

This chain links TRBV30 with TRBJ2-6; no reliable D call. The CDR3 runs 14 residues. Per the germline V gene, CDR1 is GTSNPN and CDR2 is SVGIG (reference sequence). The V end was cut by 2 bases, the J end by 0 bases, with 5 bases between. The CDR3 DNA is TGTGCCTGGAGTATGAGCTCTGGGGCCAACGTCCTGACTTTC. Its translation is CAWSMSSGANVLTF.